This record covers a single TCR beta chain. Those who participated ranged in age from about 18 to 95 years and resided in 20 to 30 US areas. Recovery meant two consecutive negative NP/OP PCR tests, professional clearance, or resolved symptoms. This entry is derived from a study of blood T cell repertoires in COVID-19. Study-level background: Samples came from the United States, Italy and Spain, spanning acute and convalescent COVID-19.

Germline-derived CDR1 and CDR2 are MGHRA and YSYEKL. The CDR3 has 14 residues. V lost 1 base to trimming and J lost 5 bases, with 11 bases between them. Authors' processing steps: Amplification with reference gene primers provided the estimates of nucleated cell counts. Clones were read by immunoSEQ multiplex PCR, and TCRdb kept only the in-frame ones, dropping some. V and J calls and clone size are copied from that table; D and trimming were computed from the DNA. The sample yields 85,000 to 130,000 clones, about 86% seen once. The chain carries TRBV4-1 and TRBJ2-5; D may be TRBD1 (5 bases). This TCR was recovered from a woman in her forties or fifties who had recovered from COVID-19. The sequencing sample was made of PBMCs or T cells enriched from blood (not recorded which). Here the CDR3 DNA reads TGCGCCAGCAGCCAAGTCCAGGGATTGGAGACCCAGTACTTC. Protein product: CASSQVQGLETQYF.